The T cell receptor beta chain under discussion was sequenced for a study of blood T cell repertoires in COVID-19. Study overall: T cells, B-cell-depleted T cells, or PBMCs provided the cDNA or gDNA that served as material.

This table comes from immunoSEQ multiplex PCR, and its TCRdb copy is limited to in-frame clones, with some not included. Here the sample spans around 95,000 clones, about 83% being singletons. The sequence was obtained from a human donor in a cohort sampled during active COVID-19. Material for sequencing was peripheral blood.

CDR3 loop: CASSYVRDTNEKLFF. Here the CDR3 DNA reads TGTGCCAGCAGTTACGTCAGGGATACTAATGAAAAACTGTTTTTT. The V gene is TRBV6-5, the J gene TRBJ1-4, with D tentatively TRBD1 (5 bases). The CDR3 spans 15 residues. The V end lost 2 bases, the J end lost 2 bases, and 9 bases lay between the germline ends. The germline CDR1 and CDR2 sequences are MNHEY and SVGAGI.